Listed below are T cell receptor beta chains from one sample, sequenced in a study of T-cell reconstitution after alpha-beta-depleted transplantation in children. TCRdb re-called the PCR reads with MiXCR, one entry per CDR3 protein. The data show roughly 4,700 distinct CDR3 sequences, about 25% seen once. The specimen comprised PBMCs, mostly from graft donor cells, sampled 60 days after TCRalphabeta/CD19-depleted stem cell transplant. Every receptor here comes from a male patient between 2 and 10 years old who had a stem cell transplant for acute lymphoblastic leukemia, so the T cells may come from the graft donor. The CDR3 runs from the conserved cysteine through the conserved F or W. D genes are given only for firm matches. Expanded clones get a size class; other rows say once, few or many, or leave the size out.

abundance	j_gene	v_gene	d_gene	CDR3aa	CDR3nt
many	TRBJ2-7	TRBV5-1	NA	CASSFEAWYEQYF	TGCGCCAGCAGCTTTGAAGCGTGGTACGAGCAGTACTTC
NA	TRBJ2-5	TRBV12-3/TRBV12-4	NA	CASSPSKGQETQYF	TGTGCCAGCAGCCCTAGCAAAGGGCAAGAGACCCAGTACTTC
few	TRBJ2-1	TRBV19	TRBD2	CASSIASWTSGRRDEQFF	TGTGCCAGTAGTATAGCCTCTTGGACTAGCGGGAGAAGGGATGAGCAGTTCTTC
many	TRBJ2-5	TRBV7-9	NA	CASSSGRISRQTQYF	TGTGCCAGCAGTTCAGGACGGATTTCTCGACAGACCCAGTACTTC
many	TRBJ1-1	TRBV6-5	TRBD1	CASTLTPGRGRTEAFF	TGTGCCAGCACTCTTACTCCCGGCAGGGGGCGCACTGAAGCTTTCTTT
medium-sized	TRBJ2-3	TRBV10-1	NA	CASSEFRGTTDTQYF	TGCGCCAGCAGTGAATTCCGAGGGACCACAGATACGCAGTATTTT
medium-sized	TRBJ2-3	TRBV29-1	NA	CSATKDAMAGPDTQYF	TGCAGCGCCACGAAGGACGCTATGGCTGGACCAGATACGCAGTATTTT
many	TRBJ2-5	TRBV10-3	NA	CAISEYQETQYF	TGTGCCATCAGTGAGTACCAAGAGACCCAGTACTTC
many	TRBJ2-7	TRBV20-1	NA	CSAVGHHKQYF	TGCAGTGCCGTCGGACACCACAAGCAGTACTTC
many	TRBJ1-4	TRBV20-1	NA	CSARIPPITKGEKLFF	TGCAGTGCTAGAATACCCCCCATCACGAAGGGTGAAAAACTGTTTTTT
NA	TRBJ2-3	TRBV27	TRBD2	CASSSSRGTSMTDTQYF	TGTGCCAGCAGTTCTTCCCGCGGGACTAGTATGACAGATACGCAGTATTTT
many	TRBJ1-6	TRBV30	NA	CAWSPIGGNSPLHF	TGTGCCTGGAGTCCCATCGGGGGCAATTCACCCCTCCACTTT
many	TRBJ1-2	TRBV7-9	NA	CASSLPRGARNYGYTF	TGTGCCAGCAGCCTCCCTCGAGGGGCAAGAAACTATGGCTACACCTTC
many	TRBJ2-1	TRBV7-8	TRBD2	CASSLKTSGSRWENEQFF	TGTGCCAGCAGCTTAAAAACTAGCGGGAGTCGATGGGAAAATGAGCAGTTCTTC
many	TRBJ2-3	TRBV7-9	NA	CASRSYHEPDTQYF	TGTGCCAGCAGGTCTTACCATGAGCCAGATACGCAGTATTTT
many	TRBJ1-3	TRBV7-9	TRBD1	CASSLRTGVAGNTIYF	TGTGCCAGCAGCCTACGAACAGGGGTAGCTGGAAACACCATATATTTT
many	TRBJ2-1	TRBV10-1	NA	CASSEGRSSYNEQFF	TGCGCCAGCAGTGAAGGCCGGAGTTCCTACAATGAGCAGTTCTTC
many	TRBJ1-1	TRBV6-1	NA	CASSEGDLNEAFF	TGTGCCAGCAGTGAAGGGGACCTTAATGAAGCTTTCTTT
NA	TRBJ2-1	TRBV29-1	TRBD1	CSVGQGGVEQFF	TGCAGCGTTGGACAGGGGGGGGTTGAGCAGTTCTTC
many	TRBJ2-7	TRBV7-8	NA	CASSPVGLLPSYEQYF	TGTGCCAGCAGCCCCGTCGGCCTCTTACCGTCCTACGAGCAGTACTTC
few	TRBJ2-7	TRBV7-9	TRBD1	CASRQGAQNEQYF	TGTGCCAGCCGGCAGGGGGCGCAGAACGAGCAGTACTTC
many	TRBJ1-5	TRBV19	NA	CASSTPSSNQPQHF	TGTGCCAGTAGTACCCCGTCCAGCAATCAGCCCCAGCATTTT
many	TRBJ2-3	TRBV12-3/TRBV12-4	NA	CASSPLRVAPDTQYF	TGTGCCAGCAGTCCCCTTAGGGTAGCCCCAGATACGCAGTATTTT
medium-sized	TRBJ1-1	TRBV7-9	TRBD1	CASSLGRGLRAFF	TGTGCCAGCAGCTTAGGCAGGGGGCTAAGAGCTTTCTTT
medium-sized	TRBJ2-3	TRBV7-9	NA	CASHPGGGTQYF	TGTGCCAGCCATCCTGGGGGAGGTACGCAGTATTTT
many	TRBJ2-5	TRBV7-2	TRBD2	CASSLNGPLAGGRETQYF	TGTGCCAGCAGCTTAAACGGTCCGTTAGCGGGAGGGCGGGAGACCCAGTACTTC